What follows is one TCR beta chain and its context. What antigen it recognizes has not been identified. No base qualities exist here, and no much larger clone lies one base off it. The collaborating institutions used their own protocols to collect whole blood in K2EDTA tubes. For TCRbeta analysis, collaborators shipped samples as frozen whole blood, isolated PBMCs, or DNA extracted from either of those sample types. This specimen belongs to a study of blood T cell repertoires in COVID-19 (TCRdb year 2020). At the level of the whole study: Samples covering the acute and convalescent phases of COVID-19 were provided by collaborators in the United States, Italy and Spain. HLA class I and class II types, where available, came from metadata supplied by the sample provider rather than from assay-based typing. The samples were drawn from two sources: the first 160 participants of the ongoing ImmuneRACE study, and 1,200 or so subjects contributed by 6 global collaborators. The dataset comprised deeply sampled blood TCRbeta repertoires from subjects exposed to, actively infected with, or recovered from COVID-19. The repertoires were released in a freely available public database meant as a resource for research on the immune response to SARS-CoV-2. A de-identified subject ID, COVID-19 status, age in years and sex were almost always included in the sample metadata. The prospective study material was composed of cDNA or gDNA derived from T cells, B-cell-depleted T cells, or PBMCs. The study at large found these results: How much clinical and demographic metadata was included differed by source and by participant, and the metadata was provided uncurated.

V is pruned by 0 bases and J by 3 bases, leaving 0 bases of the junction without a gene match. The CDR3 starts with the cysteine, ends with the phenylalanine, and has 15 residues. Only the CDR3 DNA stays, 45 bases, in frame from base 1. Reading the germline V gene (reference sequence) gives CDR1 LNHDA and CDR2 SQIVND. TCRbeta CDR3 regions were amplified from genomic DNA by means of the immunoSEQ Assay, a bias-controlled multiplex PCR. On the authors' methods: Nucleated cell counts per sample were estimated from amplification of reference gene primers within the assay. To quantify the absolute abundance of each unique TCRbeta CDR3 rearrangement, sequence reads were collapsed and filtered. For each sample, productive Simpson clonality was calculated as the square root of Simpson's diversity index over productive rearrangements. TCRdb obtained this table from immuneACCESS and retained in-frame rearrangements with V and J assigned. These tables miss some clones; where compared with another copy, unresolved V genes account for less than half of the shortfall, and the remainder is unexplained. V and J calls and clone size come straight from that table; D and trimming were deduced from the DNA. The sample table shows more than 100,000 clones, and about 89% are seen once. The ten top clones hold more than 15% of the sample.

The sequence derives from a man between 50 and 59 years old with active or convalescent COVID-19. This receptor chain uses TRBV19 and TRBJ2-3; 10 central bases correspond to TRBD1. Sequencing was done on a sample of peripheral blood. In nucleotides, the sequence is TGTGCCAGTAGTATAGAGGACAGGGGGACAGATACGCAGTATTTT. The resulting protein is CASSIEDRGTDTQYF.